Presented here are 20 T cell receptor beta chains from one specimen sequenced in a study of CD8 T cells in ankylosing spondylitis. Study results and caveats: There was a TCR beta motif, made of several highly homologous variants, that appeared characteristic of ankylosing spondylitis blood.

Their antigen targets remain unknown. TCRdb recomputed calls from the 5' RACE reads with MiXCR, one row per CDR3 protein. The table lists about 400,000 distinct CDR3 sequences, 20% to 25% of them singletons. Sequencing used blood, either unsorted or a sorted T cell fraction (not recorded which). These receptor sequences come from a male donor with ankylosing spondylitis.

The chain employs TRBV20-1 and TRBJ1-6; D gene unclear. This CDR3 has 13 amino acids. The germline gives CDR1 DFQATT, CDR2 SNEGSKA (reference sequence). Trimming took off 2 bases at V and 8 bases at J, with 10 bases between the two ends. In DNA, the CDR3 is TGCAGTGCTAGAAACAGCCAGTATTCACCCCTCCACTTT. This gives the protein CSARNSQYSPLHF.

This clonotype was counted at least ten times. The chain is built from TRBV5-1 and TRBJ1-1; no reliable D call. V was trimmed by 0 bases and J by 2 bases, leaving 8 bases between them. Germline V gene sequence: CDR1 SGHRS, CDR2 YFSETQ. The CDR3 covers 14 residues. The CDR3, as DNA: TGCGCCAGCAGCTTGGTTGTCGAAAACACTGAAGCTTTCTTT. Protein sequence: CASSLVVENTEAFF.

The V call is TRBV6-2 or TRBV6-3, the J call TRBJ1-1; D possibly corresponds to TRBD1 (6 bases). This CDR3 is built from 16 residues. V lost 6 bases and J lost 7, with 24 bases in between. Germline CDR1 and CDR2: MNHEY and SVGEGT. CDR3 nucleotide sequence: TGTGCCAGCAGAACACGGGGGCAAGCTAGTAGCGTTGAAGCTTTCTTT. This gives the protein CASRTRGQASSVEAFF.

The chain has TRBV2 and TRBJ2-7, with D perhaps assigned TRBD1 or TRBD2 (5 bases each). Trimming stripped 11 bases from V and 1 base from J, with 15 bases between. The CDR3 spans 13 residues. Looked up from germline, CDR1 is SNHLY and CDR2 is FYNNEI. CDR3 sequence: CAGAGTYSYEQYF. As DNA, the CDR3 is TGTGCCGGCGCCGGGACGTATTCCTACGAGCAGTACTTC.

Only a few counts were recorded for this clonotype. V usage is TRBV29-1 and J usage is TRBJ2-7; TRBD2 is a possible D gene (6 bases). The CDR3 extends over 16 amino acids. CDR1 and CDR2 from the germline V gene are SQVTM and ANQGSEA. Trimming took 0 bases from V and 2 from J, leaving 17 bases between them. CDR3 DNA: TGCAGCGTTGAAGAGGACGAGACTAGGGGAACCTACGAGCAGTACTTC. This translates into CSVEEDETRGTYEQYF.

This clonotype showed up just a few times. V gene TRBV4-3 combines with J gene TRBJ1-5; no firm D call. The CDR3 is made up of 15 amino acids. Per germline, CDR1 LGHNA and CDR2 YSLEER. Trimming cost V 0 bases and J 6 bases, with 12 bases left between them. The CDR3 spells CASSQERDQTQPQHF. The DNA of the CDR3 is TGCGCCAGCAGCCAAGAACGGGATCAGACTCAGCCCCAGCATTTT.

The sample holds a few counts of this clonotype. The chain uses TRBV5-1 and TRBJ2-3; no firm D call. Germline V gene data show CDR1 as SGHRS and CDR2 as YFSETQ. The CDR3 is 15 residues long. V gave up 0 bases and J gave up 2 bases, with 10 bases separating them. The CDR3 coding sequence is TGCGCCAGCAGCTTGGCCTCCGGCCTCACAGATACGCAGTATTTT. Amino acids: CASSLASGLTDTQYF.

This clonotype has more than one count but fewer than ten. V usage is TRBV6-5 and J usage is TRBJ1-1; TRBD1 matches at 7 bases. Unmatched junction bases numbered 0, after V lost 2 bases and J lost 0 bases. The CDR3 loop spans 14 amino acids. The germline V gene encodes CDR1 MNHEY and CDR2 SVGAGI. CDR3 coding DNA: TGTGCCAGCAGTTACGGGACAGTGAACACTGAAGCTTTCTTT. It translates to CASSYGTVNTEAFF.

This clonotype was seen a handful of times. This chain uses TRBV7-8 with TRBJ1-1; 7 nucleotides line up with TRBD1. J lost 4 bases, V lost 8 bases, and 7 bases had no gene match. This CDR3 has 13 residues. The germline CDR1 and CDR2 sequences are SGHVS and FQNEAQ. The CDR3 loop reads CASATGELTEAFF. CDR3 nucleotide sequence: TGTGCCAGCGCCACAGGGGAACTCACTGAAGCTTTCTTT.

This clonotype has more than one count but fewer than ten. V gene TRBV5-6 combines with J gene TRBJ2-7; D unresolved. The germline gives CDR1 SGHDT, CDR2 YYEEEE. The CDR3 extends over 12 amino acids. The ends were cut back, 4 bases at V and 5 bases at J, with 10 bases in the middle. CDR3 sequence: CASSPSFHEQYF. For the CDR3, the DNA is TGTGCCAGCAGCCCGTCCTTCCACGAGCAGTACTTC.

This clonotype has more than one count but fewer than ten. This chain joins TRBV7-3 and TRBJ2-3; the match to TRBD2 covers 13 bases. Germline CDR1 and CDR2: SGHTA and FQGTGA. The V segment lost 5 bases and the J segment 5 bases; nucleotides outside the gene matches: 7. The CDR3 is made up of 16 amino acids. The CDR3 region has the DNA TGTGCCAGCAGCCGGACTAGCGGGAGAGTGAAAGATACGCAGTATTTT. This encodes CASSRTSGRVKDTQYF.

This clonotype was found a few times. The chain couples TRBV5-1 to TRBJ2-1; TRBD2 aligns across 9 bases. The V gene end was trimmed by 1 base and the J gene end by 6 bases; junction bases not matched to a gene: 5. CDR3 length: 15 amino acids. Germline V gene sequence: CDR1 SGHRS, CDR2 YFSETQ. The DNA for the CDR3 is TGCGCCAGCAGCTTGAGACTAGCGGAAACCAATGAGCAGTTCTTC. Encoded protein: CASSLRLAETNEQFF.

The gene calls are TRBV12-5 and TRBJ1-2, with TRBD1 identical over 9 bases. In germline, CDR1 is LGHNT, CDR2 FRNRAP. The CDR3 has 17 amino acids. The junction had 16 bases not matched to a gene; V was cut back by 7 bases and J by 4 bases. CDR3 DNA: TGTGCTAGTGCCACAACTCCGGGACAGGGAAAGAGCTATGGCTACACCTTC. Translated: CASATTPGQGKSYGYTF. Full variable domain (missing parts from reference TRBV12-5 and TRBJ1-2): DARVTQTPRHKVTEMGQEVTMRCQPILGHNTVFWYRQTMMQGLELLAYFRNRAPLDDSGMPKDRFSAEMPDATLATLKIQPSEPRDSAVYFCASATTPGQGKSYGYTFGSGTRLTVV.

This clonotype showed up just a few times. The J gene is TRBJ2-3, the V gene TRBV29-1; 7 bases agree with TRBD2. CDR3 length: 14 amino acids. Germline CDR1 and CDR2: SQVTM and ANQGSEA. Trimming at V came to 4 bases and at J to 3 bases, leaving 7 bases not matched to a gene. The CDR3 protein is CSVGFGGGTDTQYF. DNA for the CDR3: TGCAGCGTTGGGTTTGGGGGGGGAACAGATACGCAGTATTTT.

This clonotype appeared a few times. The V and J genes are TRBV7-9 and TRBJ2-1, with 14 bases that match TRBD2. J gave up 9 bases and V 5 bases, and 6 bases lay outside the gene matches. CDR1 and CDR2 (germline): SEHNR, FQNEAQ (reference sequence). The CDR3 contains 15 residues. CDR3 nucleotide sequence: TGTGCCAGCAGCCCGGGACTAGCGGGAGAGGGTGAGCAGTTCTTC. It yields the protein CASSPGLAGEGEQFF. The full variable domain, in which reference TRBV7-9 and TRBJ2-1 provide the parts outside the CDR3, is DTGVSQNPRHKITKRGQNVTFRCDPISEHNRLYWYRQTLGQGPEFLTYFQNEAQLEKSRLLSDRFSAERPKGSFSTLEIQRTEQGDSAMYLCASSPGLAGEGEQFFGPGTRLTVL.

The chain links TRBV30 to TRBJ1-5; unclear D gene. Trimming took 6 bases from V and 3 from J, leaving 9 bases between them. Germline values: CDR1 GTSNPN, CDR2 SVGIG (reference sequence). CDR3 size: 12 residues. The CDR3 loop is CACSHLNQPQHF. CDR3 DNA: TGTGCCTGTTCGCATCTCAATCAGCCCCAGCATTTT.

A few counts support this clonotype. The CDR3 protein is CASSLGLGDRGEKLFF. The CDR3, as DNA: TGCGCCAGCAGCTTGGGATTGGGGGACAGGGGTGAAAAACTGTTTTTT. The chain links TRBV5-1 to TRBJ1-4, with 10 positions matching TRBD1. The germline gives CDR1 SGHRS, CDR2 YFSETQ. With V trimmed by 0 bases and J by 7 bases, 6 bases remained unmatched. This CDR3 contains 16 residues.

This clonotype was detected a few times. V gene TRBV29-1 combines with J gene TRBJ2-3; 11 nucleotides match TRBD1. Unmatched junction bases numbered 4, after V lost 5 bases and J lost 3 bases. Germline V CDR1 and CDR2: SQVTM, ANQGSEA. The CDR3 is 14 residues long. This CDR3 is CSVLRDRGTDTQYF. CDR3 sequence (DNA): TGCAGCGTTCTCCGGGACAGGGGGACAGATACGCAGTATTTT.

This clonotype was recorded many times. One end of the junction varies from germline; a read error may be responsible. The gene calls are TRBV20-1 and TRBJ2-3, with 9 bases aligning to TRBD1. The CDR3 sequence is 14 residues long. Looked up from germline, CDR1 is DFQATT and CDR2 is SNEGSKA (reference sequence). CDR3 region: CSAGDRGDADTQYF. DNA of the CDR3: TGCAGTGCTGGAGACAGGGGGGACGCAGATACGCAGTATTTT.

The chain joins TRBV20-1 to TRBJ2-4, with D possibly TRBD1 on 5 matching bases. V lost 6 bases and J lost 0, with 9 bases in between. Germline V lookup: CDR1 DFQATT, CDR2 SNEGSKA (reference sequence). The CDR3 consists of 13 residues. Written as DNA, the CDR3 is TGCAGTGCAGGGGAACTAGCCAAAAACATTCAGTACTTC. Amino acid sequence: CSAGELAKNIQYF.